This T cell receptor (beta chain) was captured in a study of T cell repertoires in cytomegalovirus infection. Study at large: As its CMV epitopes, the study selected recently identified HLA-C-restricted and well-studied HLA-B-restricted targets. Shared public TCR beta signatures pointed to both CMV infection and a matching HLA type.

This clonotype was detected only a few times. Its antigen is unidentified. TCRdb re-derived calls from the reads in MiXCR, one entry per CDR3 protein. Among under 450,000 distinct CDR3 sequences, just under 35% were seen once, and the ten largest hold about 14%. The CDR3 contains 17 residues. With 5 bases removed from V and 0 bases from J, the gap between germline ends came to 17 bases. Looked up from germline, CDR1 is SGHVS and CDR2 is FQNEAQ. This specimen consisted of cultured PBMCs, obtained from culture after CMV antigen stimulation. The clonotype originates from a human donor in good health (CMV status not recorded). Some clones in this sample may be carry-over from other donors' samples. The rearrangement uses TRBV7-8 and TRBJ1-5, with unresolved D. CDR3 sequence (DNA): TGTGCCAGCAGCCTTGGGGTTGGGGTTAATAGCAATCAGCCCCAGCATTTT. Protein product: CASSLGVGVNSNQPQHF.